This TCR beta chain was identified during a study of cytomegalovirus exposure and HLA in healthy donors. As for the study in general: Falling in the Caucasian-associated ancestry cluster were 65% to 90% of approximately 410 genotyped donors.

With 60 Vbeta and 13 Jbeta primers, the PCR was carried out. TCRdb keeps only in-frame clones here, not all; method: immunoSEQ multiplex PCR. This table has roughly 200,000 clones, over 65% appearing once. V lost 2 bases and J lost 10, with 17 bases in between. This CDR3 comprises 13 residues. CDR1 is SQVTM, CDR2 ANQGSEA, per germline. This rearrangement joins TRBV29-1 to TRBJ1-1; TRBD1 might be the D (5 bases). The sequence was obtained from a man in his forties in good health and CMV-seropositive. Sequences were obtained from PBMCs. The CDR3 bases are TGCAGCGTTGAATCTGACCCAGGGTATCGAGCTTTCTTT. This sequence encodes CSVESDPGYRAFF.